This TCR beta chain was identified in a study of T cell responses to AZD1222 COVID-19 vaccine. Notes on the study in general: There were repertoire samples only from the period after the peak T cell response. The donors showed a predominance of white British ancestry and of females, with possible underestimation of clonal diversity. Among spike-specific TCRs, nearly half reportedly target unmutated variant regions.

On this clone itself: What it recognizes is unknown.

CDR1 is SGHNT, CDR2 YYREEE, per germline (reference sequence). This CDR3 is 16 amino acids long. V was clipped by 0 bases and J by 5 bases, with 17 bases between them. TCRdb's copy holds only in-frame clones and misses some; the assay was immunoSEQ multiplex PCR. The table shows under 150,000 clones, with approximately 92% occurring only once. The origin of this receptor is an adult who received the AZD1222 COVID-19 vaccine. This rearrangement joins TRBV5-4 to TRBJ1-1; the D gene is possibly TRBD1 (6 bases). This specimen was peripheral blood, taken 28 days after the second AZD1222 dose. For the CDR3, the DNA is TGTGCCAGCAGCTTGGGAGGGGGGTGGTCGGGAACTGAAGCTTTCTTT. Translation: CASSLGGGWSGTEAFF.